This T cell receptor (beta chain) was recovered during a study of shared clonotypes between healthy human individuals. The material for each subset, its genomic DNA, was split evenly across several immunoSEQ plates. Using immunoSEQ multiplex PCR, the repertoire was profiled, and TCRdb retains in-frame clones only, with some absent. The sample holds about 490,000 clones, roughly 85% seen once. The TCR comes from a woman aged 40 to 50 in good health. Some clones in this sample may be carry-over from other donors' samples. The sample comprised PBMCs.

In nucleotides, the CDR3 is TGTGCCAGCAGCCAAACAGGGACAGGTCAAGCTTTCTTT. This encodes CASSQTGTGQAFF. The chain couples TRBV11-1 to TRBJ1-1; 8 nucleotides align to TRBD1. The CDR3 spans 13 residues. V shed 5 bases, J shed 9 bases, and the junction held 8 bases outside the gene matches. Germline CDR1 is SGHAT and CDR2 is FQDESV (reference sequence).